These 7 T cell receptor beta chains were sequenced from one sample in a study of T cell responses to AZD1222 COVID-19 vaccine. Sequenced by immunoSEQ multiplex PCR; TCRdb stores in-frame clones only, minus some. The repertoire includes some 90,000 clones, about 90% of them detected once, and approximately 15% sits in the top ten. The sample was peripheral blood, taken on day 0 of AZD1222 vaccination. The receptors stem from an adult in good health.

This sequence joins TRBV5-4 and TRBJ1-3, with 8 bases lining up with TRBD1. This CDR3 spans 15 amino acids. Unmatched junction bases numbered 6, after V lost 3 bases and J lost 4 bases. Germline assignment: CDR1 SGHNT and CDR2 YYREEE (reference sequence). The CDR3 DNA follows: TGTGCCAGCAGCTCGGACAGGGCGCACGGAAACACCATATATTTT. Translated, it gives CASSSDRAHGNTIYF.

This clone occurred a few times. Here the CDR3 reads CASSLETSLYQPQHF. In DNA, the CDR3 is TGTGCCAGCAGTTTAGAGACCTCACTTTATCAGCCCCAGCATTTT. V and J are TRBV28 and TRBJ1-5; no reliable D call. Looked up from germline, CDR1 is MDHEN and CDR2 is SYDVKM. Trimming removed 2 bases from V and 5 bases from J, with 13 bases in between. The length of the CDR3 is 15 residues.

CDR3 DNA sequence: TGTGCCAGTAGTATGGACAGGGGGAACACTGAAGCTTTCTTT. Its protein product is CASSMDRGNTEAFF. V gene TRBV19 combines with J gene TRBJ1-1, with 9 bases fitting TRBD1. The germline gives CDR1 LNHDA, CDR2 SQIVND (reference sequence). J was trimmed by 1 base and V by 3 bases; bases with no gene match: 0. The CDR3 runs to 14 residues.

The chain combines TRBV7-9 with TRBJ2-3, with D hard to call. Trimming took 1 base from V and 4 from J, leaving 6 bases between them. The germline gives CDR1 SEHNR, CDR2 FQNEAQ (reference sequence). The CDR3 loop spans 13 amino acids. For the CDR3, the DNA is TGTGCCAGCAGCTTAGGACTCGCAGATACGCAGTATTTT. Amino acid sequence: CASSLGLADTQYF.

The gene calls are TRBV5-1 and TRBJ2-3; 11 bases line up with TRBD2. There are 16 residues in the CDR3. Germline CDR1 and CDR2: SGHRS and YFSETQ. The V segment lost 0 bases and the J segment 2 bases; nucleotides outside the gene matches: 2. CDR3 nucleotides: TGCGCCAGCAGCTTGGCGACTAGCGGGGCCACAGATACGCAGTATTTT. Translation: CASSLATSGATDTQYF.

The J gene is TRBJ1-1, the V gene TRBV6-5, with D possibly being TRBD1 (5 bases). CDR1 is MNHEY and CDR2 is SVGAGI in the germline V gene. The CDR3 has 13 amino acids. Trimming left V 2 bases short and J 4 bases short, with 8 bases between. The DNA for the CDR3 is TGTGCCAGCAGTTACGGGGGAGCCACTGAAGCTTTCTTT. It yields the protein CASSYGGATEAFF.

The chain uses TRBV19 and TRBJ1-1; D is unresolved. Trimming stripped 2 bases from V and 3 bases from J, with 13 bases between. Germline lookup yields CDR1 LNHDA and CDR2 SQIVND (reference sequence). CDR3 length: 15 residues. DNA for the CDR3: TGTGCCAGTAGTATACTGGGATCTGCGGACACTGAAGCTTTCTTT. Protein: CASSILGSADTEAFF. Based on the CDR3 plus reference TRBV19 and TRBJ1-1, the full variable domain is DGGITQSPKYLFRKEGQNVTLSCEQNLNHDAMYWYRQDPGQGLRLIYYSQIVNDFQKGDIAEGYSVSREKKESFPLTVTSAQKNPTAFYLCASSILGSADTEAFFGQGTRLTVV.